This passage covers 15 T cell receptor beta chains from one sample sequenced in a study of T-cell memory formation after mild COVID-19. In TCRdb, the 5' RACE reads were re-called with MiXCR into one record per CDR3 protein. The sample yields around 500,000 distinct CDR3 sequences, about 20% seen once. Sequencing was performed on PBMCs or a T cell subset sorted from them (not recorded which). Source of these receptors: an adult woman who had mild COVID-19 (a few samples of this study predate the infection). Cell type and time point are not known.

This clonotype was seen only a few times. The genes are TRBV7-2 and TRBJ2-5; D is ambiguous. Germline CDR1 and CDR2: SGHTA and FQGNSA. This CDR3 region has 17 residues. V was trimmed by 1 base and J by 4 bases, leaving 19 bases between them. CDR3 sequence reads: CASSLDQASEWLETQYF. CDR3 bases: TGTGCCAGCAGCTTAGATCAGGCTAGTGAGTGGTTAGAGACCCAGTACTTC.

This clonotype has more than one count but fewer than ten. The J gene is TRBJ2-6, the V gene TRBV5-6, with unresolved D. Trimming cost V 3 bases and J 0 bases, with 10 bases left between them. The CDR3 has 16 residues. Germline lookup yields CDR1 SGHDT and CDR2 YYEEEE. Written as DNA, the CDR3 is TGTGCCAGCAGCTCGCTGACGGTCTCTGGGGCCAACGTCCTGACTTTC. Its translation: CASSSLTVSGANVLTF.

This clonotype was observed at least ten times. The rearrangement links TRBV2 to TRBJ1-6; D may be TRBD1 (5 bases). Per germline, CDR1 SNHLY and CDR2 FYNNEI. Trimming pared 6 bases from V and 7 bases from J, leaving 13 bases between. The CDR3 spans 14 residues. This chain's CDR3 is CASSEQGRNSPLHF. The CDR3, as DNA: TGTGCCAGCAGCGAGCAGGGTCGAAATTCACCCCTCCACTTT. The full variable domain, in which reference TRBV2 and TRBJ1-6 provide the parts outside the CDR3, is EPEVTQTPSHQVTQMGQEVILRCVPISNHLYFYWYRQILGQKVEFLVSFYNNEISEKSEIFDDQFSVERPDGSNFTLKIRSTKLEDSAMYFCASSEQGRNSPLHFGNGTRLTVT.

The chain carries TRBV5-1 and TRBJ2-1, with TRBD1 as a possible D gene (5 bases). The germline gives CDR1 SGHRS, CDR2 YFSETQ. V was shortened by 2 bases and J by 0 bases, with 15 bases between the two germline ends. The CDR3 totals 17 residues. The CDR3 spells CASSLGAAASSYNEQFF. The DNA of the CDR3 is TGCGCCAGCAGCTTAGGGGCGGCCGCGAGCTCCTACAATGAGCAGTTCTTC.

In DNA, the CDR3 is TGCGCCAGCAGCGACCGACTAGCGGGAGGCGTTACGCAGTATTTT. This codes for CASSDRLAGGVTQYF. The chain combines TRBV5-1 with TRBJ2-3; 13 nucleotides match TRBD2. Germline CDR1 reads SGHRS; CDR2 reads YFSETQ. Trimming took 4 bases from V and 8 from J; bases not matched to a gene: 7. The CDR3 extends over 15 amino acids.

This clonotype has more than one count but fewer than ten. The chain combines TRBV29-1 with TRBJ2-5, with unresolved D. The V gene lost 0 bases and the J gene lost 0 bases, with 8 bases spanning the gap. Germline CDR1 SQVTM, CDR2 ANQGSEA. There are 14 residues in the CDR3. The CDR3 DNA is TGCAGCGTTGAAGAGGCCACGGACCAAGAGACCCAGTACTTC. Amino acids: CSVEEATDQETQYF.

The genes are TRBV30 and TRBJ2-1; 8 positions match TRBD2. Germline V gives CDR1 GTSNPN, CDR2 SVGIG (reference sequence). The CDR3 length is 14 residues. J gave up 7 bases and V 3 bases, and 8 bases lay outside the gene matches. CDR3 DNA sequence: TGTGCCTGGAGAGTCAGCGGGAGTAGTAATGAGCAGTTCTTC. Translating gives CAWRVSGSSNEQFF.

This clonotype has only a few counts. The chain links TRBV6-1 to TRBJ1-2, with 8 nucleotides matching TRBD1. Germline trimming cut 3 bases from V and 7 bases from J; bases unmatched to any gene: 7. This CDR3 spans 14 amino acids. Germline loops: CDR1 MNHNS, CDR2 SASEGT. In DNA, the CDR3 is TGTGCCAGCAGTGACCTCGCCGACAGGGGTGGCTACACCTTC. Protein: CASSDLADRGGYTF.

The chain joins TRBV12-3 or TRBV12-4 to TRBJ1-2; tentative D call: TRBD1 (5 bases). V was pared by 5 bases and J by 3 bases, with 16 bases between. This CDR3 contains 15 residues. The CDR3 sequence: CASSLPRRGDYGYTF. DNA of the CDR3: TGTGCCAGCAGTCTCCCAAGGCGGGGGGACTATGGCTACACCTTC.

This CDR3 reads CASSPDWADTQYF. CDR3 nucleotides: TGTGCCAGCAGCCCCGACTGGGCAGATACGCAGTATTTT. V gene TRBV7-8 combines with J gene TRBJ2-3; D is unresolved. CDR3 length: 13 amino acids. With 5 bases removed from V and 4 bases from J, the gap between germline ends came to 10 bases. Germline CDR1 reads SGHVS; CDR2 reads FQNEAQ.

In this sample, this clonotype turned up many times. V and J are TRBV4-1 and TRBJ2-7; D is unclear. Germline assignment: CDR1 MGHRA and CDR2 YSYEKL. The CDR3 totals 11 residues. The V end lost 5 bases, the J end lost 4 bases, and 6 bases lay between the germline ends. The DNA for the CDR3 is TGCGCCAGCAGCAACCTATACGAGCAGTACTTC. Translation gives CASSNLYEQYF.

This clonotype was found a few times. The chain joins TRBV3-1 to TRBJ1-2; possibly TRBD1 for D (6 bases). The V and J ends lost 5 bases and 5 bases respectively, with 12 bases between them. This CDR3 spans 13 amino acids. Germline CDR1 LGHDT, CDR2 YNNKEL (reference sequence). The CDR3, as DNA: TGTGCCAGCAGCTTCGGACAGCCTTATGGCTACACCTTC. As protein: CASSFGQPYGYTF.

This clonotype was found a few times. The chain uses TRBV19 and TRBJ2-1; the D gene is possibly TRBD1 (6 bases). Deletions cut 5 bases from V and 8 bases from J, with 13 bases between. This CDR3 spans 13 amino acids. Germline-derived CDR1 and CDR2 are LNHDA and SQIVND (reference sequence). The CDR3 DNA sequence: TGTGCCAGTAGTTCCCACAGGGACGATGAGCAGTTCTTC. Translated, it gives CASSSHRDDEQFF.

In DNA, the CDR3 is TGCAGCGTCGTAGACAGGGGGGGAGCTTTCTTT. This sequence encodes CSVVDRGGAFF. The rearrangement links TRBV29-1 to TRBJ1-1; the match to TRBD1 covers 9 bases. Trimming removed 6 bases from V and 10 bases from J; junction bases left unmatched: 6. The CDR3 loop spans 11 amino acids. Germline CDR1 reads SQVTM; CDR2 reads ANQGSEA.

This clonotype was observed a few times. The V gene is TRBV12-3 or TRBV12-4, the J gene TRBJ1-5; D ambiguous. Between the trimmed V and J ends, which lost 2 bases and 4 bases, there was a span of 6 bases. This CDR3 region has 13 residues. The CDR3 DNA reads TGTGCCAGCAGTTTAAATCTTAATCAGCCCCAGCATTTT. It translates to CASSLNLNQPQHF.